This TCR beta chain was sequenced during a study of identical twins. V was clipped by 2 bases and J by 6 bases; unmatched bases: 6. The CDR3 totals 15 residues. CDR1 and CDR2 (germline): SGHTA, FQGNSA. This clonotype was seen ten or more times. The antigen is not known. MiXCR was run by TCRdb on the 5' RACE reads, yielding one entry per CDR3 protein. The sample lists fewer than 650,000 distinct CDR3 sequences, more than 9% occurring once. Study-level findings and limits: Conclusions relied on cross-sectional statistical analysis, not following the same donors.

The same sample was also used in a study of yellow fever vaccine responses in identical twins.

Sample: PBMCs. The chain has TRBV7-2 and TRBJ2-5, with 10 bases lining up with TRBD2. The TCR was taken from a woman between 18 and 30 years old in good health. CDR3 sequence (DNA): TGTGCCAGCAGCTTAAGTCTAGCGGGAGACAAGACCCAGTACTTC. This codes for CASSLSLAGDKTQYF.